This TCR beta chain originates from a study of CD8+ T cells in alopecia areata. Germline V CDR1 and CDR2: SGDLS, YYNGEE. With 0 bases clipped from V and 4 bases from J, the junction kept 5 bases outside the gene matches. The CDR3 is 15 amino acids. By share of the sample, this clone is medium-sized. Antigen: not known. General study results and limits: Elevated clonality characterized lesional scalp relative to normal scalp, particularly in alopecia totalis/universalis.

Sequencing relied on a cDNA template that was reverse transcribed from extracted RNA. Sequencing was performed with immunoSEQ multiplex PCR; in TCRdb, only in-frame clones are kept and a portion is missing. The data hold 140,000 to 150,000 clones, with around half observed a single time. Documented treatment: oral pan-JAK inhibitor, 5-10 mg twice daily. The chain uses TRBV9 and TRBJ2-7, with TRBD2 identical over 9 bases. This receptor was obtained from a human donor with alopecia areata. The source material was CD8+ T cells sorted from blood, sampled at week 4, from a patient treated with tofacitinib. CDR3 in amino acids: CASSVGPSGEYEQYF. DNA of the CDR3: TGTGCCAGCAGCGTAGGCCCTAGCGGGGAATACGAGCAGTACTTC.